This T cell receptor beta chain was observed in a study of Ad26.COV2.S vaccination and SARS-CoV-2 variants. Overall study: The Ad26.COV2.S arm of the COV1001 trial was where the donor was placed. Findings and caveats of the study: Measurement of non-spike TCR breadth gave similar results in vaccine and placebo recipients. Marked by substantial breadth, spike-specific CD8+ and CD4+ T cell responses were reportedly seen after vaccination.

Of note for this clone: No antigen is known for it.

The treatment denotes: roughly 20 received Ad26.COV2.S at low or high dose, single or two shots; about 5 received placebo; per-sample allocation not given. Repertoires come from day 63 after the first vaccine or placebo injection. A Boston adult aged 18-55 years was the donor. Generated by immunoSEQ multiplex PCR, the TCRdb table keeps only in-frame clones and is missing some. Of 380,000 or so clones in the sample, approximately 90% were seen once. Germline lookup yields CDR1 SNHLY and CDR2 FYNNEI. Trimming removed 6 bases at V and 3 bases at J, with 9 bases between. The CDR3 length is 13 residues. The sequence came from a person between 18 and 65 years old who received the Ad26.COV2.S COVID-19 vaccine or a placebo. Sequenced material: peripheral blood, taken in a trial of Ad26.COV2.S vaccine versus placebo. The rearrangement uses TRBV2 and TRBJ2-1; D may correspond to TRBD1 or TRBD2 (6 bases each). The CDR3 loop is CASREGGYNEQFF. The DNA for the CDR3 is TGTGCCAGCAGAGAGGGGGGCTACAATGAGCAGTTCTTC.